The 16 T cell receptor beta chains given below trace back to one sample, sequenced in a study of T cell responses to AZD1222 COVID-19 vaccine. The data were produced by immunoSEQ multiplex PCR, yet TCRdb's version contains in-frame clones alone and is incomplete. The sample lists roughly 140,000 clones; approximately 94% were seen once. Specimen: peripheral blood, collected on day 0 of AZD1222 vaccination. The receptors come from an adult in good health.

Written as DNA, the CDR3 is TGTGCCATCAGTGGGACATGGAGCAATCAGCCCCAGCATTTT. It encodes CAISGTWSNQPQHF. This chain joins TRBV10-3 and TRBJ1-5; D possibly corresponds to TRBD1 (5 bases). Germline V gives CDR1 ENHRY, CDR2 SYGVKD. V shed 4 bases and J shed 1 base, with 8 bases lying between them. This CDR3 has 14 residues.

The rearrangement joins TRBV18 to TRBJ1-6; D is undetermined. CDR1 and CDR2 from the germline V gene are KGHSH and LQKENI. This CDR3 is 15 amino acids long. Trimming left V 3 bases short and J 5 bases short, with 11 bases between. CDR3 region: CASSPGQHDNSPLHF. DNA for the CDR3: TGTGCCAGCTCACCGGGCCAACATGATAATTCACCCCTCCACTTT.

The chain couples TRBV7-8 to TRBJ1-1; tentatively, D is TRBD1 (6 bases). There are 14 residues in the CDR3. Germline-derived CDR1 and CDR2 are SGHVS and FQNEAQ. The germline V and J ends were trimmed by 4 bases and 1 base, with 10 bases remaining between them. As DNA, the CDR3 is TGTGCCAGCAGCTCGATACAGGGGAACACTGAAGCTTTCTTT. Amino acid sequence: CASSSIQGNTEAFF.

The chain uses TRBV7-2 and TRBJ2-1; 13 bases fit TRBD2. The CDR3 length is 13 residues. The J segment lost 10 bases and the V segment lost 5 bases, leaving 2 bases of the junction unmatched. From germline, CDR1 is SGHTA and CDR2 FQGNSA. The CDR3 region has the DNA TGTGCCAGCAGCGGACTAGCGGGGGTGGAGCAGTTCTTC. Protein: CASSGLAGVEQFF.

This clone has a single count. The chain uses TRBV7-9 and TRBJ1-1, with unresolved D. Deletions cut 2 bases from V and 6 bases from J, with 10 bases between. The CDR3 length is 13 residues. In germline, CDR1 is SEHNR, CDR2 FQNEAQ (reference sequence). The CDR3 here is CASSLTSSAEAFF. The CDR3 bases are TGTGCCAGCAGCTTAACTTCGTCGGCTGAAGCTTTCTTT.

The V and J genes are TRBV30 and TRBJ2-3; 8 bases map to TRBD1. The junction had 10 bases not matched to a gene; V was cut back by 5 bases and J by 3 bases. Germline V lookup: CDR1 GTSNPN, CDR2 SVGIG (reference sequence). CDR3 length: 15 amino acids. The CDR3 sequence: CAWSPGTGDTDTQYF. The CDR3 region has the DNA TGTGCCTGGTCGCCCGGGACAGGCGATACAGATACGCAGTATTTT.

J is TRBJ2-2 and V is TRBV19; D perhaps matches TRBD2 (5 bases). Trimming removed 3 bases at V and 3 bases at J, with 17 bases between. CDR1 and CDR2 (germline): LNHDA, SQIVND (reference sequence). The CDR3 runs to 17 residues. CDR3 nucleotides: TGTGCCAGTAGTATGCCGGGAAAGGGTTGGGACACCGGGGAGCTGTTTTTT. Protein sequence: CASSMPGKGWDTGELFF.

The chain uses TRBV29-1 and TRBJ1-5, with TRBD1 matching over 8 bases. The CDR3 extends over 14 amino acids. V trimming: 4 bases; J trimming: 4 bases; junction bases outside the gene matches: 6. Germline assignment: CDR1 SQVTM and CDR2 ANQGSEA. The DNA of the CDR3 is TGCAGCGTTGGTTCCGGACAGGGAAATCAGCCCCAGCATTTT. This encodes CSVGSGQGNQPQHF. The full variable domain, completed using reference TRBV29-1 and TRBJ1-5, is SAVISQKPSRDICQRGTSLTIQCQVDSQVTMMFWYRQQPGQSLTLIATANQGSEATYESGFVIDKFPISRPNLTFSTLTVSNMSPEDSSIYLCSVGSGQGNQPQHFGDGTRLSIL.

This chain uses TRBV2 with TRBJ2-5, with TRBD1 identical over 7 bases. Germline assignment: CDR1 SNHLY and CDR2 FYNNEI. The CDR3 sequence is 15 residues long. Trimming removed 5 bases from V and 4 bases from J; junction bases left unmatched: 10. CDR3 in amino acids: CASSSTGRRGETQYF. In DNA form, the CDR3 reads TGTGCCAGCAGTTCGACAGGGCGAAGGGGAGAGACCCAGTACTTC.

The V and J genes are TRBV6-5 and TRBJ1-6; TRBD1 aligns across 7 bases. This CDR3 contains 13 residues. The ends lost 7 bases at V and 9 bases at J; junction bases unmatched: 6. The germline V gene encodes CDR1 MNHEY and CDR2 SVGAGI. CDR3 region: CASKTGVRSPLHF. CDR3 bases: TGTGCCAGCAAAACAGGGGTCCGTTCACCCCTCCACTTT.

This clone has only a few counts. V gene TRBV18 combines with J gene TRBJ1-5, with D hard to call. The CDR3 consists of 14 residues. Trimming took off 5 bases at V and 4 bases at J, with 12 bases between the two ends. Germline-derived CDR1 and CDR2 are KGHSH and LQKENI. The CDR3 nucleotides read TGTGCCAGCTCATCTGAGACGGCAAATCAGCCCCAGCATTTT. Residues: CASSSETANQPQHF.

V usage is TRBV5-1 and J usage is TRBJ1-2; possibly TRBD1 for D (5 bases). The CDR3 totals 13 residues. Deletions cut 3 bases from V and 6 bases from J, with 12 bases between. Germline V CDR1 and CDR2: SGHRS, YFSETQ. In DNA, the CDR3 is TGCGCCAGCAGCTGGGAGGCAGGGAATGGCTACACCTTC. This codes for CASSWEAGNGYTF.

The V gene is TRBV29-1, the J gene TRBJ1-1; D possibly corresponds to TRBD1 (6 bases). Trimming stripped 6 bases from V and 10 bases from J, with 15 bases between. Germline V gene data show CDR1 as SQVTM and CDR2 as ANQGSEA. There are 11 residues in the CDR3. Here the CDR3 DNA reads TGCAGCGTCGTTGGCTCGGGGGCAGCTTTCTTT. This codes for CSVVGSGAAFF.

The V and J genes are TRBV5-5 and TRBJ1-4; D is ambiguous. The CDR3 has 14 residues. Per the germline V gene, CDR1 is SGHKS and CDR2 is YYEKEE (reference sequence). With 0 bases removed from V and 8 bases from J, the gap between germline ends came to 11 bases. CDR3 nucleotides: TGTGCCAGCAGCTTGGGGCGCCGCGAGGAAAAACTGTTTTTT. Protein sequence: CASSLGRREEKLFF.

The rearrangement joins TRBV5-4 to TRBJ1-4; unclear D gene. Germline CDR1 is SGHNT and CDR2 is YYREEE (reference sequence). The CDR3 covers 13 residues. Trimming cost V 6 bases and J 7 bases, with 13 bases left between them. The CDR3 nucleotides are TGTGCCAGCACCGAGGGAGTCAGTGAAAAACTGTTTTTT. It specifies CASTEGVSEKLFF. The variable domain in full, completed from reference TRBV5-4 and TRBJ1-4, reads ETGVTQSPTHLIKTRGQQVTLRCSSQSGHNTVSWYQQALGQGPQFIFQYYREEENGRGNFPPRFSGLQFPNYSSELNVNALELDDSALYLCASTEGVSEKLFFGSGTQLSVL.

The chain uses TRBV5-1 and TRBJ1-1; D is possibly TRBD1 (5 bases). The CDR3 is made up of 14 amino acids. CDR1 and CDR2 from the germline V gene are SGHRS and YFSETQ. Trimming left V 0 bases short and J 4 bases short, with 10 bases between. DNA for the CDR3: TGCGCCAGCAGCTTGGTTGCCGGGGGCACTGAAGCTTTCTTT. Amino acids: CASSLVAGGTEAFF. Supplemented by reference TRBV5-1 and TRBJ1-1, the full variable domain reads KAGVTQTPRYLIKTRGQQVTLSCSPISGHRSVSWYQQTPGQGLQFLFEYFSETQRNKGNFPGRFSGRQFSNSRSEMNVSTLELGDSALYLCASSLVAGGTEAFFGQGTRLTVV.